This T cell receptor beta chain emerged from a study of blood T cell repertoires in COVID-19. Across the study: T cells, B-cell-depleted T cells, or PBMCs provided the cDNA or gDNA that served as material.

As originally analysed: Counts of nucleated cells, estimated from reference gene primer amplification, were obtained. The table came from immunoSEQ multiplex PCR; TCRdb's copy has only in-frame clones and leaves some out. The V and J calls and clone size come from that table; D and trimming were worked out from the DNA. This table has hundreds of thousands of clones, under 90% appearing once. Sequenced sample: peripheral blood. The receptor's source is a woman older than 75 with acute or convalescent COVID-19.

The CDR3 spells CASSSGGGGFGAKNIQYF. The CDR3 DNA is TGTGCCAGCAGCTCGGGCGGAGGAGGTTTCGGTGCCAAAAACATTCAGTACTTC. The rearrangement links TRBV5-4 to TRBJ2-4; possible D gene TRBD2, 5 bases. The length of the CDR3 is 18 residues. The V end lost 3 bases, the J end lost 1 base, and 20 bases lay between the germline ends. CDR1 is SGHNT and CDR2 is YYREEE in the germline V gene (reference sequence).